Included here is one T cell receptor beta chain sequence, with context. Its cognate antigen is unknown. These data belong to a study of human T cells and chemical hapten exposure. Whole-study results and caveats: Patch test score rose with PT1 expanded TCRs, significant at 8, 16, 32, not 4. Alopecia affected the donors, so their immune response may differ from healthy people's.

Time point here: patch test 2, 6 weeks after DPC sensitization. Treatment indicated: therapeutic diphenylcyclopropenone sensitization with weekly scalp DPC. Investigators collected blood before applying each patch test. Germline V gene data show CDR1 as SGHNT and CDR2 as YYREEE (reference sequence). After removal of 4 bases from V and 6 bases from J, the junction contained 7 bases not matched to a gene. The CDR3 is 15 residues long. Via MiXCR, TCRdb re-called the RACE reads, giving one row per CDR3 protein. This sample yields tens of thousands of distinct CDR3 sequences, of which 8% to 13% are seen a single time; roughly 2.2% belongs to the top ten.

The sample in question was whole blood, obtained in connection with sensitization to the hapten diphenylcyclopropenone (DPC). V usage is TRBV5-4 and J usage is TRBJ1-6; the match to TRBD1 covers 7 bases. The source of this sequence is a man aged 40-55 years with alopecia areata. Some clones in this sample may be carry-over from other donors' samples. Here the CDR3 DNA reads TGTGCCAGCAGCAGGGACAGCAACTTTAATTCACCCCTCCACTTT. Amino acids: CASSRDSNFNSPLHF.